Listed below are T cell receptor beta chains from one sample, sequenced in a study of OX40 agonist ivuxolimab in advanced cancers. Assay: immunoSEQ multiplex PCR; the TCRdb copy retains only in-frame clones and omits some. The profile shows about 75,000 clones, 90% of them singletons. Sequenced material: CD4+ or CD8+ T cells sorted from blood, taken in a trial of the OX40 agonist ivuxolimab. The source of these receptors is an adult with an advanced solid tumor such as melanoma, head and neck, liver or kidney cancer. Each CDR3 is given with its conserved first and last residue. A D gene is named only where the DNA matches it firmly. Some rows have no size entry. The others give once, few or many, or a class for an expanded clone.

v_call	clone_size	d_call	j_call	cdr3_aa	cdr3_nt
TRBV7-2	.	.	TRBJ2-3	CASSAVTDTQYF	TGTGCCAGTAGCGCGGTCACAGATACGCAGTATTTT
TRBV11-2	.	.	TRBJ2-7	CASSLETGFYEQYF	TGTGCCAGCAGCTTAGAGACAGGCTTCTACGAGCAGTACTTC
TRBV7-9	.	.	TRBJ2-7	CASSLTERGEQYF	TGTGCCAGCAGCTTGACAGAAAGGGGCGAGCAGTACTTC
TRBV18	.	TRBD1	TRBJ2-3	CASSPRPGTGGFQRSTDTQYF	TGTGCCAGCTCACCACGACCCGGGACAGGGGGCTTTCAACGGAGCACAGATACGCAGTATTTT
TRBV28	.	.	TRBJ2-7	CASIPADRTYEQYF	TGTGCCAGCATCCCCGCCGACAGGACCTACGAGCAGTACTTC
TRBV19	.	TRBD1	TRBJ2-1	CASIGTGGSYNEQFF	TGTGCCAGTATCGGGACAGGGGGATCCTACAATGAGCAGTTCTTC
TRBV2	.	.	TRBJ1-2	CASSESRAGSSYTF	TGTGCCAGCAGTGAATCTCGTGCGGGGAGTAGCTACACCTTC
TRBV23-1	.	.	TRBJ1-4	CASIDHEAHEKLFF	TGCGCCAGCATCGACCATGAGGCCCATGAAAAACTGTTTTTT
TRBV2	.	TRBD1	TRBJ2-7	CASKAGTGVEQYF	TGTGCCAGCAAAGCCGGGACAGGGGTCGAGCAGTACTTC
TRBV28	.	TRBD1	TRBJ1-1	CASSFGGQVGRNTEAFF	TGTGCCAGCAGTTTTGGTGGACAGGTGGGGCGAAACACTGAAGCTTTCTTT
TRBV18	.	TRBD1	TRBJ1-6	CASSSDRGGSPLHF	TGTGCCAGCTCATCCGACAGGGGGGGTTCACCCCTCCACTTT
TRBV4-1	.	TRBD2	TRBJ2-3	CASSQPTSGRGFGNTQYF	TGCGCCAGCAGCCAGCCCACTAGCGGGAGGGGATTCGGAAATACGCAGTATTTT
TRBV19	few	TRBD2	TRBJ2-2	CASSMGLAGIGELFF	TGTGCCAGTAGTATGGGACTAGCGGGAATCGGGGAGCTGTTTTTT
TRBV6-6	.	TRBD1	TRBJ2-7	CASSPGQGAVEQYF	TGTGCCAGCAGCCCGGGACAGGGGGCGGTTGAGCAGTACTTC
TRBV7-2	few	.	TRBJ2-4	CASTRNGDGIQYF	TGTGCCAGCACTCGAAACGGGGATGGCATTCAGTACTTC
TRBV30	.	.	TRBJ1-5	CAWSVQQGSQPQHF	TGTGCCTGGAGTGTACAACAGGGAAGTCAGCCCCAGCATTTT
TRBV5-1	once	TRBD2	TRBJ2-5	CASSLGGGAETQYF	TGCGCCAGCAGCTTGGGCGGGGGAGCAGAGACCCAGTACTTC
TRBV6-5	.	.	TRBJ2-2	CASSYTTRNTGELFF	TGTGCCAGCAGTTACACTACTAGAAACACCGGGGAGCTGTTTTTT
TRBV5-1	.	TRBD2	TRBJ2-7	CASSWEGSYEQYF	TGCGCCAGCAGCTGGGAGGGCTCCTACGAGCAGTACTTC
TRBV7-8	.	TRBD2	TRBJ2-1	CASSLVGTSGRRVFNEQFF	TGTGCCAGCAGCTTAGTTGGGACTAGCGGGCGGAGAGTCTTCAATGAGCAGTTCTTC
TRBV5-1	.	.	TRBJ2-7	CASSPEGWADYEQYF	TGCGCCAGCAGCCCTGAAGGATGGGCAGACTACGAGCAGTACTTC
TRBV14	.	.	TRBJ2-1	CASSQWNEQFF	TGTGCCAGCAGCCAATGGAATGAGCAGTTCTTC
TRBV6-6	.	TRBD2	TRBJ2-7	CASSYSRTSDYEQYF	TGTGCCAGCAGTTACTCTAGGACTAGCGACTACGAGCAGTACTTC
TRBV18	few	TRBD1	TRBJ1-2	CASSRTQGENYGYTF	TGTGCCAGCTCACGTACACAGGGGGAAAACTATGGCTACACCTTC
TRBV6-1	.	.	TRBJ1-2	CASSEVFYGYTF	TGTGCCAGCAGTGAAGTTTTCTATGGCTACACCTTC
TRBV9	.	TRBD1	TRBJ1-4	CASSEDRGNEKLFF	TGTGCCAGCAGCGAGGACAGGGGAAATGAAAAACTGTTTTTT
TRBV29-1	.	TRBD2	TRBJ2-7	CSVEVYSGRAAMLREQYF	TGCAGCGTTGAAGTATATAGCGGGAGGGCCGCGATGTTGAGGGAGCAGTACTTC
TRBV4-3	.	.	TRBJ1-2	CASSQQGSYGYTF	TGCGCCAGCAGCCAACAGGGTAGCTATGGCTACACCTTC
TRBV25-1	.	TRBD2	TRBJ2-1	CASSETSSSYNEQFF	TGTGCCAGCAGTGAGACTAGCAGCTCCTACAATGAGCAGTTCTTC
TRBV5-1	.	.	TRBJ2-3	CASSSQGSTDTQYF	TGCGCCAGCAGCTCACAGGGAAGCACAGATACGCAGTATTTT
TRBV5-1	once	TRBD2	TRBJ2-5	CASGPGLAYQETQYF	TGCGCCAGCGGGCCGGGACTAGCGTACCAAGAGACCCAGTACTTC
TRBV19	.	.	TRBJ2-1	CASSVSAVYNNEQFF	TGTGCCAGTAGTGTTTCGGCGGTATATAACAATGAGCAGTTCTTC
TRBV6-5	.	TRBD1	TRBJ2-7	CASSGGTGSYEQYF	TGTGCCAGCAGTGGGGGGACAGGTTCCTACGAGCAGTACTTC
TRBV28	.	.	TRBJ2-7	CASRTGSYEQYF	TGTGCCAGCAGGACAGGCTCCTACGAGCAGTACTTC
TRBV7-2	once	.	TRBJ1-1	CASSLSPGSAAAFF	TGTGCCAGCAGCCTCTCGCCCGGGTCCGCCGCTGCTTTCTTT
TRBV6-6	few	.	TRBJ1-1	CASSYPPTAGGTEAFF	TGTGCCAGCAGTTACCCACCAACGGCAGGAGGGACTGAAGCTTTCTTT
TRBV13	.	TRBD1	TRBJ1-6	CASSLTGGSDSPLHF	TGTGCCAGCAGCTTGACAGGGGGCTCGGATTCACCCCTCCACTTT
TRBV7-3	.	.	TRBJ2-7	CASSFGLNYEQYF	TGTGCCAGCAGCTTTGGACTAAACTACGAGCAGTACTTC
TRBV7-2	.	.	TRBJ1-5	CASSLVARVGQPQHF	TGTGCCAGCAGCTTAGTTGCCAGGGTAGGTCAGCCCCAGCATTTT
TRBV27	.	TRBD1	TRBJ1-2	CASSKGGAWANYGYTF	TGTGCCAGCAGTAAAGGGGGCGCGTGGGCTAACTATGGCTACACCTTC
TRBV5-1	.	.	TRBJ2-7	CASSGNRAPYEQYF	TGCGCCAGCAGCGGGAACAGGGCCCCATACGAGCAGTACTTC
TRBV4-1	.	.	TRBJ2-5	CASSRDSTGHQETQYF	TGCGCCAGCAGCCGCGACTCAACAGGGCACCAAGAGACCCAGTACTTC
TRBV30	few	.	TRBJ1-1	CAWSLQGTVTEAFF	TGTGCCTGGAGTTTACAGGGCACTGTTACTGAAGCTTTCTTT
TRBV7-8	.	.	TRBJ2-3	CASRRGEDTQYF	TGTGCCAGCCGGAGGGGGGAAGATACGCAGTATTTT
TRBV5-5	.	TRBD2	TRBJ2-3	CASSPAPASGSADTQYF	TGTGCCAGCAGCCCCGCTCCGGCTAGCGGGAGCGCAGATACGCAGTATTTT
TRBV10-3	.	.	TRBJ2-2	CAISEGRAGVSTGELFF	TGTGCCATCAGTGAAGGTCGAGCAGGGGTTAGTACCGGGGAGCTGTTTTTT
TRBV7-9	once	TRBD1	TRBJ1-1	CASSLVGTGGLEAFF	TGTGCCAGCAGCTTAGTCGGGACAGGGGGCTTGGAAGCTTTCTTT
TRBV6-6	.	.	TRBJ2-7	CASSFDSLDYEQYF	TGTGCCAGCAGTTTTGACAGTCTCGACTACGAGCAGTACTTC
TRBV27	.	TRBD1	TRBJ1-6	CASSSRDRGRNSPLHF	TGTGCCAGCAGTTCCCGGGACAGGGGGAGGAATTCACCCCTCCACTTT
TRBV29-1	once	.	TRBJ1-2	CSVERQTPNGYTF	TGCAGCGTTGAACGACAGACGCCTAACGGCTACACCTTC
TRBV9	.	.	TRBJ2-7	CASSHGAVSYEQYF	TGTGCCAGCAGCCACGGTGCGGTTTCCTACGAGCAGTACTTC